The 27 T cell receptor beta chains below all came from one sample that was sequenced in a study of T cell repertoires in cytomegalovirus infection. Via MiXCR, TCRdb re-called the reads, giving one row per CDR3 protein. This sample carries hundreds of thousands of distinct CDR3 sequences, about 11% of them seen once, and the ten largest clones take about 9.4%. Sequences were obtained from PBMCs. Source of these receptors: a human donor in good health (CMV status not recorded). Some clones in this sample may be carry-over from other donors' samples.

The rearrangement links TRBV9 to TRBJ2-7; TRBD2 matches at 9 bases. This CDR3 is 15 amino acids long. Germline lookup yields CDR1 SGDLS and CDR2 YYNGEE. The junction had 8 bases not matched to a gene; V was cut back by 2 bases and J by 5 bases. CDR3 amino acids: CASSVRLAGVNEQYF. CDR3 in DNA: TGTGCCAGCAGCGTGAGATTAGCGGGAGTTAACGAGCAGTACTTC.

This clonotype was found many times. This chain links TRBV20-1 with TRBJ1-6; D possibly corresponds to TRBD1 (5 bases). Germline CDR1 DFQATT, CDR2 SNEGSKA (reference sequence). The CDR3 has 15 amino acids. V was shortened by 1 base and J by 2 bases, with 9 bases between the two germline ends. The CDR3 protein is CSARVPGPYNSPLHF. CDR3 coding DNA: TGCAGTGCTAGAGTTCCAGGGCCCTATAATTCACCCCTCCACTTT.

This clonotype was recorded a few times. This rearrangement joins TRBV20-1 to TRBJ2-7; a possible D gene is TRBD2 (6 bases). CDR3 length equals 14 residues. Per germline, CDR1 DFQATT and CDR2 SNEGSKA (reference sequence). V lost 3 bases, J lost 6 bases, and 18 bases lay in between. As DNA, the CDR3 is TGCAGTGCTAGTACTAATGGGGCCGGGAGCGAGCAGTACTTC. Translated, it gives CSASTNGAGSEQYF.

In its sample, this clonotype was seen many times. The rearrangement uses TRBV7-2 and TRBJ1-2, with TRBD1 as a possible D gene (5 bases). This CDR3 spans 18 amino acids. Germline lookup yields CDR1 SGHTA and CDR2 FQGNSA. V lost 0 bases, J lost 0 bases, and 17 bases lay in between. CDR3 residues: CASSLALGRTYANYGYTF. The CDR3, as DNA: TGTGCCAGCAGCTTAGCTCTGGGGCGAACTTACGCTAACTATGGCTACACCTTC.

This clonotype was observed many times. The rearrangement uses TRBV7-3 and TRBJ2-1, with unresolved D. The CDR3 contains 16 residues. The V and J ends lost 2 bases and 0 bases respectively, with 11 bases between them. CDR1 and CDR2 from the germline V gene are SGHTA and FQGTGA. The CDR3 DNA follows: TGTGCCAGCAGCTTAGCTCCTCTTAGCTCCTACAATGAGCAGTTCTTC. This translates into CASSLAPLSSYNEQFF.

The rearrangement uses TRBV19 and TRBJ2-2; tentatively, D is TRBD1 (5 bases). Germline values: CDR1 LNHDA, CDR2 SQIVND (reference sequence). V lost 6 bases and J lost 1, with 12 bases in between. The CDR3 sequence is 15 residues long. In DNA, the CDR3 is TGTGCCAGTAGAAAGGCAGGGAAGAACACCGGGGAGCTGTTTTTT. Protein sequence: CASRKAGKNTGELFF.

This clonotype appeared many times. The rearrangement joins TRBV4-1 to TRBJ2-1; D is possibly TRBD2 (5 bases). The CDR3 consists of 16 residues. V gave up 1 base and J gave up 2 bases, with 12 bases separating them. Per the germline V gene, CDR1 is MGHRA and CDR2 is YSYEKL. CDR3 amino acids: CASSQGSLAAYNEQFF. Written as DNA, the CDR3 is TGCGCCAGCAGCCAAGGTTCCCTAGCAGCCTACAATGAGCAGTTCTTC.

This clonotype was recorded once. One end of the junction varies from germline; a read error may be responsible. This CDR3 reads CASSPGRLQLF. The CDR3 coding sequence is TGTGCCAGCAGCCCGGGACGGCTACAGCTCTTC. V gene TRBV2 combines with J gene TRBJ2-1; the D gene could be TRBD1 or TRBD2 (5 bases each). Germline V gene lookup returns CDR1 SNHLY and CDR2 FYNNEI. The CDR3 extends over 11 amino acids.

The CDR3 DNA follows: TGTGCCAGCAGCTTAGCCGGGACAGGACTCCACTCTGGGGCCAACGTCCTGACTTTC. This encodes CASSLAGTGLHSGANVLTF. The chain couples TRBV13 to TRBJ2-6, with 8 nucleotides matching TRBD1. The ends lost 1 base at V and 0 bases at J; junction bases unmatched: 8. Germline CDR1 PRHDT, CDR2 FYEKMQ (reference sequence). This CDR3 spans 19 amino acids. The complete variable domain, with remaining parts taken from reference TRBV13 and TRBJ2-6, reads AAGVIQSPRHLIKEKRETATLKCYPIPRHDTVYWYQQGPGQDPQFLISFYEKMQSDKGSIPDRFSAQQFSDYHSELNMSSLELGDSALYFCASSLAGTGLHSGANVLTFGAGSRLTVL.

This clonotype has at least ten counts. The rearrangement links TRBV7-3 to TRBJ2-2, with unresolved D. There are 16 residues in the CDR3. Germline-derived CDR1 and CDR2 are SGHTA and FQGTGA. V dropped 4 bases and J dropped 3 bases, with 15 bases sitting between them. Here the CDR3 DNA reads TGTGCCAGCAGCTCCCACGGTGTGGCAGACACCGGGGAGCTGTTTTTT. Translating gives CASSSHGVADTGELFF.

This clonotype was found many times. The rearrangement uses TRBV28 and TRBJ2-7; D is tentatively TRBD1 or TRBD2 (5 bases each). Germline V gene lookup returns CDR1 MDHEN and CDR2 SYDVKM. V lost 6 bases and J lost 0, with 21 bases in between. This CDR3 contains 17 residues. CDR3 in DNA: TGTGCCAGCAGCACGGGACGGCTAATAACGACCTCCTACGAGCAGTACTTC. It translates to CASSTGRLITTSYEQYF.

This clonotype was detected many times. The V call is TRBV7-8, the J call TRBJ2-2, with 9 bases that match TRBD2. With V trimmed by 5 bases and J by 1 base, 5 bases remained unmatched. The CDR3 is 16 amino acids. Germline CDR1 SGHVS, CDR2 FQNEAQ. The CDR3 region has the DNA TGTGCCAGCAGCCGCAATAGCGGGAGGAACACCGGGGAGCTGTTTTTT. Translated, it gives CASSRNSGRNTGELFF.

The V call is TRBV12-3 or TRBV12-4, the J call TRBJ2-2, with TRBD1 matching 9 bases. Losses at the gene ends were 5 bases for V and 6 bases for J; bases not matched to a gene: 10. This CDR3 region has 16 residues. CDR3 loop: CASSLQGAYDPGELFF. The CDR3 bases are TGTGCCAGCAGTCTACAGGGGGCGTATGATCCCGGGGAGCTGTTTTTT.

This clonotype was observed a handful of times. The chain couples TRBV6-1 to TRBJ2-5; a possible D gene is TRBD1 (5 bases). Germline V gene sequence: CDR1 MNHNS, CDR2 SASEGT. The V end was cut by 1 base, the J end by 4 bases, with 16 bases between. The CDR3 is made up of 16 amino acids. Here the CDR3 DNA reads TGTGCCAGCAGTGAAGTCGAAAGGGGATCGGCAGAGACCCAGTACTTC. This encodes CASSEVERGSAETQYF.

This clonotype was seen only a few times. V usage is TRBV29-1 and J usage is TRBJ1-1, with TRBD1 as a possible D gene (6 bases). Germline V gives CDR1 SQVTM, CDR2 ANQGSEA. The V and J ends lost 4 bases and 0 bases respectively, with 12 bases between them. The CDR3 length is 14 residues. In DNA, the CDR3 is TGCAGCGTTGGTCAGGACAGACTGAACACTGAAGCTTTCTTT. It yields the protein CSVGQDRLNTEAFF.

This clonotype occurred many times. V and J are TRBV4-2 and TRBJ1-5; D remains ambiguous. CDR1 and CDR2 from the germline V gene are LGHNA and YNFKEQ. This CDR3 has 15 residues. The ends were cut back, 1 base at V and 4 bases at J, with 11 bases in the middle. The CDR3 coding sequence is TGTGCCAGCAGCCAAGTAACAGACTTAAATCAGCCCCAGCATTTT. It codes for CASSQVTDLNQPQHF.

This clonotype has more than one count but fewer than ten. The CDR3 sequence is CASSLTGEGTGELFF. As DNA, the CDR3 is TGTGCCAGCAGTTTAACCGGGGAGGGGACCGGGGAGCTGTTTTTT. The V call is TRBV28, the J call TRBJ2-2; 7 nucleotides align to TRBD2. Germline CDR1 and CDR2: MDHEN and SYDVKM. CDR3 length: 15 amino acids. Trimming cost V 2 bases and J 5 bases; bases outside gene matches: 5.

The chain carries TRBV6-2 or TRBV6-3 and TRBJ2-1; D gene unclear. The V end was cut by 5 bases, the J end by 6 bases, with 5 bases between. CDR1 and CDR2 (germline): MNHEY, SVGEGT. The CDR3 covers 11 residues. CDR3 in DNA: TGTGCCAGCAGTAACGGCAATGAGCAGTTCTTC. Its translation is CASSNGNEQFF.

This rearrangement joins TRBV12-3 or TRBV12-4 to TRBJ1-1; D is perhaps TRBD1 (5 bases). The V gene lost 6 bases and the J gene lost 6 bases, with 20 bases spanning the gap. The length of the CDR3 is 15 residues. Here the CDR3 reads CASSRGRQGYPEAFF. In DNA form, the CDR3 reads TGTGCCAGCAGCCGAGGAAGGCAGGGCTATCCTGAAGCTTTCTTT.

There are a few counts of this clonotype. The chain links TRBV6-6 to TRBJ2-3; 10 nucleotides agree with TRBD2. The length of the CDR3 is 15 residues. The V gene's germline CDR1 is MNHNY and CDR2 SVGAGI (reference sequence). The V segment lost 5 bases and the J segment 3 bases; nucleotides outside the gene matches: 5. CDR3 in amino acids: CASSVLAGETDTQYF. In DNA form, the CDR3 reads TGTGCCAGCAGTGTCCTAGCGGGAGAAACAGATACGCAGTATTTT.

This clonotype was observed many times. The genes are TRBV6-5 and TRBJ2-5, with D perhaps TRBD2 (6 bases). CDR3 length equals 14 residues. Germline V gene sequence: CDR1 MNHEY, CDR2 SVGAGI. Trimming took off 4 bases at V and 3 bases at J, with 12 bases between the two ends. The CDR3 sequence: CASSSTSRKETQYF. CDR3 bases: TGTGCCAGCAGTTCGACTAGTCGAAAAGAGACCCAGTACTTC.

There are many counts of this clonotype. The CDR3 loop is CASSPDTVTGELFF. The DNA for the CDR3 is TGTGCCAGCAGTCCCGACACGGTGACCGGGGAGCTGTTTTTT. The V call is TRBV7-9, the J call TRBJ2-2; D gene ambiguous. With 6 bases removed from V and 5 bases from J, the gap between germline ends came to 13 bases. This CDR3 contains 14 residues. Germline lookup yields CDR1 SEHNR and CDR2 FQNEAQ (reference sequence).

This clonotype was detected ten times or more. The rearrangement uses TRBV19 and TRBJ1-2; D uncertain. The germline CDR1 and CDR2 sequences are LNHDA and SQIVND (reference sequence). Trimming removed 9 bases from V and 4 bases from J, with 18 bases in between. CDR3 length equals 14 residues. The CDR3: CASANSRGVYGYTF. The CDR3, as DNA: TGTGCCAGCGCCAACTCCCGGGGAGTCTATGGCTACACCTTC.

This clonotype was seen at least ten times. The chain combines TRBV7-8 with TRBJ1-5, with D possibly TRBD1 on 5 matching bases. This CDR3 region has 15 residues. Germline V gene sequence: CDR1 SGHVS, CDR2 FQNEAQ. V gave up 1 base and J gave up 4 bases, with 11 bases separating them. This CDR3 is CASSLGDAWNQPQHF. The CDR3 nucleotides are TGTGCCAGCAGCTTAGGGGACGCATGGAATCAGCCCCAGCATTTT.

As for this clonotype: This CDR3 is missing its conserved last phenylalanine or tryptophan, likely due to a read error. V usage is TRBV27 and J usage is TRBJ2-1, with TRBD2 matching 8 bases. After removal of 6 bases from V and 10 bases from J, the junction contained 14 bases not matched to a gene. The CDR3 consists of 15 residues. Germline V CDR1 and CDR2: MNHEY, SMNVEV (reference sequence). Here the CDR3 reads CASRLTSAGLQEQFL. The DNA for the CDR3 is TGTGCCAGCAGACTGACTAGCGCCGGGCTCCAGGAGCAGTTCCTC.

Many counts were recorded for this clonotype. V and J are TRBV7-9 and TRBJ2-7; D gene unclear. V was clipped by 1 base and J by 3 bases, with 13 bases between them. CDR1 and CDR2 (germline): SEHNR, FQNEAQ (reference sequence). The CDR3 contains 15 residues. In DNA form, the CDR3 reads TGTGCCAGCAGCTTAGGCGGCGCGGAGTTCTACGAGCAGTACTTC. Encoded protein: CASSLGGAEFYEQYF.

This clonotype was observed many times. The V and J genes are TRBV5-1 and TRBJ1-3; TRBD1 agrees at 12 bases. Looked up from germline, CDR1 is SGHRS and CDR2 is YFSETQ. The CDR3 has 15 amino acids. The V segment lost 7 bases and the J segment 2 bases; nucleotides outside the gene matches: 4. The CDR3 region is CASARDRGPGNTIYF. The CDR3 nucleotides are TGCGCCAGCGCCCGGGACAGGGGGCCTGGAAACACCATATATTTT.